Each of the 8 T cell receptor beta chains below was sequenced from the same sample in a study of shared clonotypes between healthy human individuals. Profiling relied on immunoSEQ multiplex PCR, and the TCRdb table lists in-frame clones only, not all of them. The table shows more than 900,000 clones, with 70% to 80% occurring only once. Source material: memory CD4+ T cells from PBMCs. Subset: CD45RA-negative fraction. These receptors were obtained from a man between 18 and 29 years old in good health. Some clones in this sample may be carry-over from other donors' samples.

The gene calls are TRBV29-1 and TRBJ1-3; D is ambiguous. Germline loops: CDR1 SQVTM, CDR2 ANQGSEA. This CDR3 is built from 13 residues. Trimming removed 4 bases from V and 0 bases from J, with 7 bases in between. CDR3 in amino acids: CSVGGPSGNTIYF. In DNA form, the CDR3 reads TGCAGCGTTGGAGGCCCCTCTGGAAACACCATATATTTT. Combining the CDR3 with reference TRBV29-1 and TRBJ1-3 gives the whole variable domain SAVISQKPSRDICQRGTSLTIQCQVDSQVTMMFWYRQQPGQSLTLIATANQGSEATYESGFVIDKFPISRPNLTFSTLTVSNMSPEDSSIYLCSVGGPSGNTIYFGEGSWLTVV.

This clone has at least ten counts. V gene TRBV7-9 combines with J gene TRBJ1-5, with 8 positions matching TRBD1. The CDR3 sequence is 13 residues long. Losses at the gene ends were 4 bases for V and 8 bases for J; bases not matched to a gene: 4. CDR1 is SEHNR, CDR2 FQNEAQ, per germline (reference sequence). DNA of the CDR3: TGTGCCAGCAGCTGGACAGGGTGGGAGCCCCAGCATTTT. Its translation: CASSWTGWEPQHF.

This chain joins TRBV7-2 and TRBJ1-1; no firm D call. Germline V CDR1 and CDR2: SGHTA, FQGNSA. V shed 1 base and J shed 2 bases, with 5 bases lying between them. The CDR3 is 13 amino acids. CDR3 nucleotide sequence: TGTGCCAGCAGCTTAGTACACAACACTGAAGCTTTCTTT. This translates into CASSLVHNTEAFF.

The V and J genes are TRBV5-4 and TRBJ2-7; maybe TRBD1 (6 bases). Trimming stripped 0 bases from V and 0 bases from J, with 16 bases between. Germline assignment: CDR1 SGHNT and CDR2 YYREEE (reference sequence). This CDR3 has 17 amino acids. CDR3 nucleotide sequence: TGTGCCAGCAGCTTGGAAGTGGTCGGACAGAGCTCCTACGAGCAGTACTTC. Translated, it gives CASSLEVVGQSSYEQYF.

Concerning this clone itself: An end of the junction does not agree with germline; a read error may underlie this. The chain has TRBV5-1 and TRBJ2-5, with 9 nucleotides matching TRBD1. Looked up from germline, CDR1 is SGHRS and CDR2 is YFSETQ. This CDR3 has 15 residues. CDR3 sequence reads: CASSLGGQGQEAQYF. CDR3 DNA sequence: TGCGCCAGCAGCTTGGGCGGACAGGGGCAAGAGGCCCAGTACTTC.

The CDR3 region is CASRSRDNQPQHF. CDR3 bases: TGTGCCAGCAGGTCCAGGGATAATCAGCCCCAGCATTTT. The rearrangement links TRBV6-5 to TRBJ1-5; D is possibly TRBD1 (5 bases). The CDR3 spans 13 residues. The V gene lost 6 bases and the J gene lost 4 bases, with 10 bases spanning the gap. The germline CDR1 and CDR2 sequences are MNHEY and SVGAGI.

This CDR3 is CASTQVQGSSYNEQFF. The DNA of the CDR3 is TGCGCCAGCACCCAAGTACAGGGTAGCTCCTACAATGAGCAGTTCTTC. This rearrangement joins TRBV5-1 to TRBJ2-1, with D perhaps matching TRBD1 (6 bases). Per the germline V gene, CDR1 is SGHRS and CDR2 is YFSETQ. CDR3 length: 16 amino acids. Trimming cost V 6 bases and J 0 bases, with 16 bases left between them.

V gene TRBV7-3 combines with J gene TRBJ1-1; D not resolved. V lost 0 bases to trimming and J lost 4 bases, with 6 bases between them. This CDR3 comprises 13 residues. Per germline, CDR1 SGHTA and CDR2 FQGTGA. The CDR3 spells CASSLTVATEAFF. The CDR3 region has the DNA TGTGCCAGCAGCTTAACGGTGGCCACTGAAGCTTTCTTT.